Reported below is one TCR beta chain. The sample belongs to a study of spatial heterogeneity in lung cancer. Sample time point: blood at routine non-recurrence follow-up after resection. V was pared by 5 bases and J by 7 bases, with 15 bases between. The CDR3 loop spans 14 amino acids. TCRdb fed the 5' RACE reads into MiXCR, producing one record per CDR3 protein. The data contain 9,000 to 10,000 distinct CDR3 sequences, 20% to 25% of them singletons. The receptor comes from a female donor with early-stage non-small cell lung cancer. The V gene is TRBV12-3 or TRBV12-4, the J gene TRBJ2-1; unclear D gene. The specimen was PBMCs, collected at follow-up. The CDR3 loop is CASSPTVMENEQFF. CDR3 sequence (DNA): TGTGCCAGCAGTCCCACGGTCATGGAGAATGAGCAGTTCTTC.